These 8 T cell receptor beta chains originate from one sample sequenced in a study of cytotoxic CD8 clonotypes in ibrutinib-treated CLL. Assay: immunoSEQ multiplex PCR; the TCRdb copy retains only in-frame clones and omits some. The table has about 160,000 clones, under 85% seen once. Here the sequenced sample was PBMCs, taken after 24 months of ibrutinib treatment. The receptors originated from a human donor with chronic lymphocytic leukemia.

This clone was seen once. The chain couples TRBV6-6 to TRBJ2-1, with D possibly called TRBD1 or TRBD2 (6 bases each). V lost 6 bases and J lost 10, with 16 bases in between. This CDR3 has 13 amino acids. Germline V CDR1 and CDR2: MNHNY, SVGAGI (reference sequence). CDR3 sequence reads: CASRLGGQSEQFF. The CDR3 bases are TGTGCCAGCAGGCTGGGGGGCCAGAGCGAGCAGTTCTTC.

The rearrangement uses TRBV6-6 and TRBJ2-7; no clear D. Germline values: CDR1 MNHNY, CDR2 SVGAGI (reference sequence). The CDR3 length is 13 residues. The V and J ends lost 6 bases and 1 base respectively, with 10 bases between them. The CDR3 nucleotides are TGTGCCAGCAGAACCACAGCTTCCTACGAGCAGTACTTC. Translation: CASRTTASYEQYF.

The V gene is TRBV2, the J gene TRBJ2-7, with D possibly TRBD2 on 6 matching bases. This CDR3 region has 13 residues. V lost 7 bases and J lost 2, with 12 bases in between. Germline V CDR1 and CDR2: SNHLY, FYNNEI. CDR3 loop: CASTGELAYEQYF. CDR3 in DNA: TGTGCCAGCACGGGGGAGTTGGCCTACGAGCAGTACTTC.

J is TRBJ2-7 and V is TRBV5-1; TRBD1 agrees at 8 bases. V shed 4 bases, J shed 2 bases, and the junction held 8 bases outside the gene matches. CDR3 length: 15 amino acids. Germline V lookup: CDR1 SGHRS, CDR2 YFSETQ. The CDR3 region is CASSQGGQGPYEQYF. Here the CDR3 DNA reads TGCGCCAGCAGCCAGGGAGGACAGGGACCCTACGAGCAGTACTTC.

CDR3 sequence reads: CASSLGRGTSTDTQYF. CDR3 coding DNA: TGCGCCAGCAGCTTGGGTCGGGGTACTAGCACAGATACGCAGTATTTT. The chain recombines TRBV5-1 with TRBJ2-3; TRBD2 might be the D (5 bases). CDR3 length equals 16 residues. CDR1 is SGHRS and CDR2 is YFSETQ in the germline V gene. Deletions cut 0 bases from V and 0 bases from J, with 11 bases between.

The chain joins TRBV6-1 to TRBJ1-1; D is unclear. From germline, CDR1 is MNHNS and CDR2 SASEGT. V was clipped by 6 bases and J by 0 bases, with 11 bases between them. This CDR3 has 14 residues. CDR3 nucleotides: TGTGCCAGCAGGGGATTGACGTTGAACACTGAAGCTTTCTTT. Protein sequence: CASRGLTLNTEAFF.

V gene TRBV19 combines with J gene TRBJ2-7, with 9 bases that match TRBD1. The J segment lost 0 bases and the V segment lost 5 bases, leaving 14 bases of the junction unmatched. The germline V gene encodes CDR1 LNHDA and CDR2 SQIVND (reference sequence). The CDR3 is made up of 18 amino acids. The CDR3 nucleotides are TGTGCCAGTAGTCGGCGCTGGGGACAGGGCTACAGCTCCTACGAGCAGTACTTC. This sequence encodes CASSRRWGQGYSSYEQYF. Complete variable domain (other parts from reference TRBV19 and TRBJ2-7): DGGITQSPKYLFRKEGQNVTLSCEQNLNHDAMYWYRQDPGQGLRLIYYSQIVNDFQKGDIAEGYSVSREKKESFPLTVTSAQKNPTAFYLCASSRRWGQGYSSYEQYFGPGTRLTVT.

Many counts were recorded for this clone. The chain couples TRBV6-5 to TRBJ2-7; 9 nucleotides line up with TRBD1. With 6 bases clipped from V and 7 bases from J, the junction kept 13 bases outside the gene matches. The CDR3 sequence is 15 residues long. Germline-derived CDR1 and CDR2 are MNHEY and SVGAGI. This CDR3 reads CASSLLPGQGWEQYF. The CDR3 nucleotides are TGTGCCAGCAGCCTACTCCCGGGACAGGGTTGGGAGCAGTACTTC.